A selection of T cell receptor beta chains follows, all from one sample in a study of blood T cells in healthy people across ages. TCRdb reanalysed the 5' RACE reads using MiXCR and keeps one entry per CDR3 protein. The repertoire holds roughly 800,000 distinct CDR3 sequences, with 20% to 30% as singletons. These sequences were also reported in another study, on T cells of mothers and their children.

The sequenced sample was blood. These TCRs come from a boy aged 5-17 years in good health. Both conserved end residues are part of each CDR3. The D gene is left open where the match is weak. Part of the rows lack a size; the others show once, few, many or a class for expanded clones.

d_gene	abundance	v_gene	j_gene	CDR3aa	CDR3nt
NA	few	TRBV2	TRBJ2-7	CASRTDNYEQYF	TGTGCCAGCCGGACAGATAACTACGAGCAGTACTTC
TRBD1	NA	TRBV6-2/TRBV6-3	TRBJ2-4	CASSHRGRTGLAKNIQYF	TGTGCCAGCAGCCACAGGGGGCGGACCGGACTAGCCAAAAACATTCAGTACTTC
NA	few	TRBV3-1	TRBJ2-5	CASSPLSGGSETQYF	TGTGCCAGCAGCCCTCTGTCCGGAGGGTCGGAGACCCAGTACTTC
TRBD1	few	TRBV24-1	TRBJ1-4	CATSDPSGTGGEKLFF	TGTGCCACCAGTGATCCGTCCGGGACAGGGGGTGAAAAACTGTTTTTT
TRBD1	few	TRBV28	TRBJ2-5	CASRSTGGDETQYF	TGTGCCAGCAGGTCGACAGGGGGAGACGAGACCCAGTACTTC
TRBD2	few	TRBV24-1	TRBJ2-1	CATSDFMAGGLNEQFF	TGTGCCACCAGTGATTTCATGGCGGGGGGACTCAATGAGCAGTTCTTC
TRBD1	few	TRBV6-5	TRBJ2-5	CASSPGDRVGETQYF	TGTGCCAGCAGCCCCGGGGACAGGGTCGGGGAGACCCAGTACTTC
NA	few	TRBV5-1	TRBJ2-1	CASSMGLGAGNEQFF	TGCGCCAGCAGCATGGGGTTGGGGGCTGGCAATGAGCAGTTCTTC
NA	once	TRBV10-3	TRBJ1-1	CAISESQGYAFF	TGTGCCATCAGTGAGTCGCAGGGATATGCTTTCTTT
NA	NA	TRBV28	TRBJ2-7	CASARGGQGTYEQYF	TGTGCCAGCGCCAGGGGGGGCCAAGGGACCTACGAGCAGTACTTC
NA	few	TRBV5-1	TRBJ1-2	CASSVGGTDGGGYTF	TGCGCCAGCAGCGTTGGGGGAACCGACGGTGGTGGCTACACCTTC
TRBD2	few	TRBV5-1	TRBJ2-1	CASSRTPSAGGPSYNEQFF	TGCGCCAGCAGCCGAACCCCGAGTGCGGGGGGGCCCTCCTACAATGAGCAGTTCTTC
NA	NA	TRBV6-1	TRBJ1-2	CASGGTVTF	TGTGCCAGCGGGGGGACGGTCACCTTC
TRBD2	few	TRBV4-2	TRBJ2-1	CASSQEASGGPYNEQFF	TGTGCCAGCAGCCAAGAGGCTAGCGGGGGGCCCTACAATGAGCAGTTCTTC
NA	NA	TRBV14	TRBJ2-5	CASSLRLGQTQYF	TGTGCCAGCAGCCTCCGGCTCGGACAGACCCAGTACTTC
TRBD2	few	TRBV12-5	TRBJ2-7	CASGHRLAGGPGYEQYF	TGTGCTAGTGGCCATCGACTAGCGGGGGGGCCGGGATACGAGCAGTACTTC
TRBD2	NA	TRBV2	TRBJ2-1	CASSLAGGREQFF	TGTGCCAGCAGTCTAGCGGGGGGGCGGGAGCAGTTCTTC
NA	NA	TRBV29-1	TRBJ2-7	CSVEFLNTGALNQHF	TGCAGCGTCGAGTTCCTAAACACCGGGGCCCTCAATCAGCACTTC
NA	NA	TRBV7-9	TRBJ1-1	CASRPSHGHTEAFF	TGTGCCAGCAGACCCTCCCACGGGCACACTGAAGCTTTCTTT
NA	many	TRBV29-1	TRBJ2-2	CSVGSQGLGMGTGELFF	TGCAGCGTTGGATCCCAGGGTCTAGGGATGGGCACCGGGGAGCTGTTTTTT
TRBD1	NA	TRBV27	TRBJ1-2	CASSFWDRGPYGYTF	TGTGCCAGCAGTTTTTGGGACAGGGGGCCCTATGGCTACACCTTC
NA	NA	TRBV6-5	TRBJ1-1	CASSLDSTTEAFF	TGTGCCAGCAGTCTTGACAGCACCACTGAAGCTTTCTTT
TRBD1	NA	TRBV29-1	TRBJ2-7	CSGRRDSYEQYF	TGCAGCGGGCGCCGGGACAGCTACGAGCAGTACTTC
NA	NA	TRBV2	TRBJ1-4	CASSGDRPNEKLFF	TGTGCCAGCAGTGGCGACAGGCCAAATGAAAAACTGTTTTTT
NA	NA	TRBV20-1	TRBJ2-7	CSASGNRGGYEQYF	TGCAGTGCGTCCGGTAATAGGGGGGGGTACGAGCAGTACTTC
NA	NA	TRBV7-9	TRBJ2-5	CASSWKAQETQYF	TGTGCCAGCAGCTGGAAGGCCCAAGAGACCCAGTACTTC
NA	NA	TRBV7-6	TRBJ2-3	CASSLAQADTQYF	TGTGCCAGCAGCTTAGCGCAGGCAGATACGCAGTATTTT
TRBD1	few	TRBV7-9	TRBJ2-7	CASRTTGDEQYF	TGCGCCAGCAGAACGACAGGGGACGAGCAGTACTTC
TRBD1	few	TRBV12-3/TRBV12-4	TRBJ1-2	CASTLGTDYGYTF	TGTGCCAGCACCCTTGGGACAGACTATGGCTACACCTTC
NA	NA	TRBV7-9	TRBJ2-1	CASSVNFEQFF	TGTGCCAGCAGCGTAAACTTCGAGCAGTTCTTC
NA	few	TRBV2	TRBJ2-5	CASSEWAGQYQETQYF	TGTGCCAGCAGTGAGTGGGCAGGGCAGTACCAAGAGACCCAGTACTTC
NA	NA	TRBV30	TRBJ2-5	CASGRVKETQYF	TGTGCCTCGGGGCGGGTTAAGGAGACCCAGTACTTC
NA	NA	TRBV4-1	TRBJ1-5	CASSQVGGALWPQHF	TGCGCCAGCAGCCAAGTCGGCGGTGCCCTATGGCCCCAGCATTTT
NA	few	TRBV7-3	TRBJ2-7	CASSAYRDHEQYF	TGTGCCAGCAGCGCTTACAGGGACCACGAGCAGTACTTC
TRBD2	NA	TRBV7-9	TRBJ2-2	CASSLDPGLANTGELFF	TGTGCCAGCAGCTTAGATCCGGGACTAGCGAACACCGGGGAGCTGTTTTTT
TRBD1	few	TRBV12-3/TRBV12-4	TRBJ2-7	CASTNGPGTAYEQYF	TGTGCCAGCACCAATGGGCCCGGGACAGCCTACGAGCAGTACTTC
TRBD2	NA	TRBV5-1	TRBJ2-1	CASSLEKRGSYNEQFF	TGCGCCAGCAGCTTGGAGAAGCGGGGAAGCTACAATGAGCAGTTCTTC
NA	few	TRBV3-1	TRBJ2-4	CASSQERLTKNIQYF	TGTGCCAGCAGCCAAGAGAGGTTAACCAAAAACATTCAGTACTTC
NA	NA	TRBV6-5	TRBJ1-3	CASSYEGAGNTIYF	TGTGCCAGCAGTTACGAGGGGGCTGGAAACACCATATATTTT
TRBD1	NA	TRBV7-3	TRBJ2-1	CASSFSGGSRNEQFF	TGTGCCAGCAGCTTCTCAGGGGGATCACGCAATGAGCAGTTCTTC
NA	few	TRBV10-2	TRBJ2-3	CASIQRFTDTQYF	TGCGCCAGCATCCAGAGATTCACAGATACGCAGTATTTT
TRBD1	NA	TRBV27	TRBJ2-5	CASSPILDREETQYF	TGTGCCAGCAGCCCCATTCTAGACAGGGAAGAGACCCAGTACTTC
NA	NA	TRBV11-2	TRBJ1-1	CASSRPGTEAFF	TGTGCCAGCAGCCGTCCAGGGACTGAAGCTTTCTTT
TRBD2	once	TRBV3-1	TRBJ2-3	CASSQRDYTDTQYF	TGTGCCAGCAGCCAAAGGGACTATACAGATACGCAGTATTTT
TRBD1	few	TRBV2	TRBJ1-5	CASSRQGAFGNQPQHF	TGTGCCAGCAGTAGACAGGGGGCATTTGGCAATCAGCCCCAGCATTTT
TRBD2	NA	TRBV7-2	TRBJ2-7	CASSPGAGLLYGEQYF	TGTGCCAGCAGCCCCGGAGCGGGACTACTATACGGGGAGCAGTACTTC
TRBD1	NA	TRBV7-3	TRBJ1-6	CASSLWGDRVGNSPLHF	TGTGCCAGCAGCCTCTGGGGGGACAGGGTTGGAAATTCACCCCTCCACTTT
NA	NA	TRBV6-2/TRBV6-3	TRBJ2-7	CASSPGTILSHEQYF	TGTGCCAGCAGCCCCGGGACAATTCTGTCCCACGAGCAGTACTTC